Each of the 22 T cell receptor beta chains below was sequenced from the same sample in a study of vaccination and CD4 T cells after COVID-19. For these receptors, no antigen is known. Treatment: approximately 11-day PBMC culture with coronavirus spike peptide pools or control peptides (ViraFEST assay). At the Johns Hopkins FTIC core, DNA taken from cultured CD4+ T cells was sequenced by way of the Oncomine TCR Beta short-read assay. TCRdb reanalysed the PCR reads using MiXCR and keeps one entry per CDR3 protein. The table shows roughly 15,000 distinct CDR3 sequences, with about 54% occurring only once. Sequencing was performed on CD4+ T cells from blood, cultured in vitro. The receptors shown here come from a human donor who had recovered from COVID-19.

The chain uses TRBV6-5 and TRBJ1-2; TRBD1 matches 7 bases. V shed 4 bases and J 8 bases; nucleotides not matched to a gene: 7. This CDR3 comprises 13 residues. Germline CDR1 reads MNHEY; CDR2 reads SVGAGI. The CDR3 DNA follows: TGTGCCAGCAGTTCGACAGGGTCTCGGGGCTACACCTTC. Amino acid sequence: CASSSTGSRGYTF.

The V and J genes are TRBV24-1 and TRBJ1-2; D gene uncertain. The CDR3 extends over 11 amino acids. Looked up from germline, CDR1 is KGHDR and CDR2 is SFDVKD. Trimming stripped 7 bases from V and 8 bases from J, with 10 bases between. The CDR3 region has the DNA TGTGCCACCAGCAAATTTGGAGGCTACACCTTC. It is translated as CATSKFGGYTF.

The rearrangement uses TRBV12-3 or TRBV12-4 and TRBJ1-6; D call uncertain. The V gene lost 6 bases and the J gene lost 6 bases, with 12 bases spanning the gap. CDR3 size: 14 residues. Here the CDR3 DNA reads TGTGCCAGCAGAACGGGCCGCGTTAATTCACCCCTCCACTTT. Its translation is CASRTGRVNSPLHF.

The CDR3 bases are TGCAGCGTCGATCCGGGTGGGTCAGCGGGGGCAGAGACCCAGTACTTC. Its translation is CSVDPGGSAGAETQYF. The J gene is TRBJ2-5, the V gene TRBV29-1; 8 nucleotides match TRBD2. This CDR3 has 16 amino acids. From germline, CDR1 is SQVTM and CDR2 ANQGSEA. J gave up 4 bases and V 6 bases, and 16 bases lay outside the gene matches. Variable domain in full (rest from reference TRBV29-1 and TRBJ2-5): SAVISQKPSRDICQRGTSLTIQCQVDSQVTMMFWYRQQPGQSLTLIATANQGSEATYESGFVIDKFPISRPNLTFSTLTVSNMSPEDSSIYLCSVDPGGSAGAETQYFGPGTRLLVL.

This clonotype was seen a handful of times. The CDR3 loop reads CASSEERGGTDTQYF. CDR3 nucleotides: TGTGCCAGCAGTGAAGAGAGGGGGGGCACAGATACGCAGTATTTT. The chain employs TRBV6-1 and TRBJ2-3; either TRBD1 or TRBD2 may supply D (6 bases each). The CDR3 is 15 amino acids. The V gene's germline CDR1 is MNHNS and CDR2 SASEGT. V lost 1 base to trimming and J lost 1 base, with 9 bases between them.

This clonotype was seen just once. This chain joins TRBV7-3 and TRBJ2-7, with 13 bases fitting TRBD2. This CDR3 comprises 15 residues. CDR1 SGHTA and CDR2 FQGTGA come from the germline V gene. V shed 4 bases and J 4 bases; nucleotides not matched to a gene: 4. The CDR3 loop is CASSYGTSGTYEQYF. CDR3 DNA sequence: TGTGCCAGCAGCTATGGGACTAGCGGGACTTACGAGCAGTACTTC. The full variable domain, its missing parts supplied by reference TRBV7-3 and TRBJ2-7, is GAGVSQTPSNKVTEKGKYVELRCDPISGHTALYWYRQSLGQGPEFLIYFQGTGAADDSGLPNDRFFAVRPEGSVSTLKIQRTERGDSAVYLCASSYGTSGTYEQYFGPGTRLTVT.

This clonotype is medium-sized (0.01 to 0.1%) in the sample. The V gene is TRBV27, the J gene TRBJ1-1; 10 bases line up with TRBD1. CDR1 is MNHEY and CDR2 is SMNVEV in the germline V gene (reference sequence). Trimming at V came to 5 bases and at J to 1 base, leaving 4 bases not matched to a gene. This CDR3 region has 15 residues. CDR3 bases: TGTGCCAGCAGTCCCCGACAGGGGGCGAACACTGAAGCTTTCTTT. It specifies CASSPRQGANTEAFF.

This chain joins TRBV6-1 and TRBJ1-1; D is unclear. V was pared by 8 bases and J by 3 bases, with 13 bases between. CDR1 MNHNS and CDR2 SASEGT come from the germline V gene. The CDR3 runs to 13 residues. In DNA, the CDR3 is TGTGCCAGCGATAATGCCGGGGACACTGAAGCTTTCTTT. This translates into CASDNAGDTEAFF.

The chain joins TRBV5-4 to TRBJ2-5; 10 nucleotides agree with TRBD1. V lost 1 base and J lost 9; bases outside the gene matches: 3. Per the germline V gene, CDR1 is SGHNT and CDR2 is YYREEE (reference sequence). The CDR3 consists of 13 residues. Written as DNA, the CDR3 is TGTGCCAGCAGCTTGACAGGACAGGGGGCCCAGTACTTC. Its protein product is CASSLTGQGAQYF.

The chain has TRBV19 and TRBJ2-1; D is perhaps TRBD2 (5 bases). Looked up from germline, CDR1 is LNHDA and CDR2 is SQIVND (reference sequence). V dropped 5 bases and J dropped 5 bases, with 13 bases sitting between them. CDR3 length: 14 residues. CDR3 loop: CASSWPGSNNEQFF. Written as DNA, the CDR3 is TGTGCCAGTAGTTGGCCGGGATCCAACAATGAGCAGTTCTTC.

This clonotype has a handful of counts. The gene calls are TRBV7-9 and TRBJ2-2, with 9 bases matching TRBD1. Trimming removed 4 bases from V and 1 base from J; junction bases left unmatched: 16. The CDR3 spans 20 residues. Germline CDR1 reads SEHNR; CDR2 reads FQNEAQ (reference sequence). This chain's CDR3 is CASSYGRDRVMVRNTGELFF. CDR3 DNA sequence: TGTGCCAGCAGCTACGGCCGGGACAGGGTAATGGTCCGGAACACCGGGGAGCTGTTTTTT.

The chain joins TRBV4-1 to TRBJ1-2; a weak D match, TRBD1 (5 bases). Between the trimmed V and J ends, which lost 0 bases and 1 base, there was a span of 18 bases. This CDR3 is 18 amino acids long. Germline assignment: CDR1 MGHRA and CDR2 YSYEKL. The CDR3 loop is CASSQDSRWTSLNYGYTF. The CDR3, as DNA: TGCGCCAGCAGCCAAGATTCTCGTTGGACATCTCTTAACTATGGCTACACCTTC.

The chain links TRBV7-2 to TRBJ2-7; 12 nucleotides line up with TRBD2. The germline gives CDR1 SGHTA, CDR2 FQGNSA. V lost 5 bases, J lost 8 bases, and 4 bases stayed unmatched. CDR3 size: 13 residues. DNA for the CDR3: TGTGCCAGCAGCCCCCGGACTAGCGGGAAGCAGTACTTC. It encodes CASSPRTSGKQYF.

This clonotype has a single count. This chain links TRBV20-1 with TRBJ1-2; unclear D gene. This CDR3 region has 14 residues. V was clipped by 3 bases and J by 4 bases, with 15 bases between them. Per the germline V gene, CDR1 is DFQATT and CDR2 is SNEGSKA (reference sequence). The CDR3 loop is CSASPHMDSYGYTF. CDR3 sequence (DNA): TGCAGTGCTAGCCCTCACATGGATTCCTATGGCTACACCTTC.

The CDR3 DNA reads TGTGCCAGCGATGGGGCTGATATTGGCGGGACTGAAGCTTTCTTT. It translates to CASDGADIGGTEAFF. This chain joins TRBV10-3 and TRBJ1-1; D is possibly TRBD1 (5 bases). This CDR3 is 15 amino acids long. V was cut by 10 bases and J by 5 bases, with 23 bases left in between. Per the germline V gene, CDR1 is ENHRY and CDR2 is SYGVKD.

The gene calls are TRBV6-1 and TRBJ1-2; no clear D. Trimming removed 0 bases at V and 4 bases at J, with 12 bases between. Germline-derived CDR1 and CDR2 are MNHNS and SASEGT. The CDR3 consists of 15 residues. The chain's CDR3 is CASSEAQKGPYGYTF. CDR3 bases: TGTGCCAGCAGTGAAGCGCAAAAGGGTCCCTATGGCTACACCTTC.

The V call is TRBV5-4, the J call TRBJ2-7; D possibly corresponds to TRBD1 (5 bases). V lost 4 bases and J 6 bases, leaving 11 bases between the germline ends. The CDR3 spans 12 residues. Germline CDR1 is SGHNT and CDR2 is YYREEE (reference sequence). CDR3 sequence reads: CASSPNQGEQYF. The CDR3 DNA is TGTGCCAGCAGCCCAAACCAGGGCGAGCAGTACTTC.

The rearrangement joins TRBV6-1 to TRBJ1-2, with unresolved D. Germline CDR1 and CDR2: MNHNS and SASEGT. V lost 8 bases, J lost 2 bases, and 9 bases lay in between. This CDR3 has 12 residues. The CDR3 coding sequence is TGTGCCAGCGGGCAGGCCAACTATGGCTACACCTTC. This translates into CASGQANYGYTF.

This clonotype was detected a few times. The gene calls are TRBV10-3 and TRBJ1-1; perhaps TRBD1 as D (6 bases). Germline CDR1 and CDR2: ENHRY and SYGVKD. This CDR3 has 16 residues. The germline V and J ends were trimmed by 6 bases and 7 bases, with 24 bases remaining between them. CDR3 sequence (DNA): TGTGCCATCAGCGACAGGAACCGAGACCCCCTTCTTGAAGCTTTCTTT. This gives the protein CAISDRNRDPLLEAFF.

This chain connects TRBV15 to TRBJ1-5; D call uncertain. Germline V gene data show CDR1 as LNHNV and CDR2 as YYDKDF (reference sequence). This CDR3 is 14 amino acids long. Trimming cost V 1 base and J 7 bases, with 11 bases left between them. DNA for the CDR3: TGTGCCACCAGCAGAGGGAGGGTGACGCAGCCCCAGCATTTT. Its protein is CATSRGRVTQPQHF.

This clonotype turned up a few times. V gene TRBV7-2 combines with J gene TRBJ1-6, with unresolved D. This CDR3 spans 13 amino acids. Germline assignment: CDR1 SGHTA and CDR2 FQGNSA. Trimming left V 4 bases short and J 11 bases short, with 12 bases between. The CDR3 is CASSSRQETPLHF. CDR3 DNA sequence: TGTGCCAGCAGCTCACGGCAGGAGACACCCCTCCACTTT. Full variable domain (outside the CDR3, taken from reference TRBV7-2 and TRBJ1-6): GAGVSQSPSNKVTEKGKDVELRCDPISGHTALYWYRQSLGQGLEFLIYFQGNSAPDKSGLPSDRFSAERTGGSVSTLTIQRTQQEDSAVYLCASSSRQETPLHFGNGTRLTVT.

V gene TRBV20-1 combines with J gene TRBJ1-1, with 10 bases that match TRBD1. The CDR3 length is 16 residues. Losses at the gene ends were 0 bases for V and 0 bases for J; bases not matched to a gene: 4. Germline CDR1 is DFQATT and CDR2 is SNEGSKA (reference sequence). The DNA for the CDR3 is TGCAGTGCTAGAGAACAGACAGGGGGCTTGAACACTGAAGCTTTCTTT. This translates into CSAREQTGGLNTEAFF.